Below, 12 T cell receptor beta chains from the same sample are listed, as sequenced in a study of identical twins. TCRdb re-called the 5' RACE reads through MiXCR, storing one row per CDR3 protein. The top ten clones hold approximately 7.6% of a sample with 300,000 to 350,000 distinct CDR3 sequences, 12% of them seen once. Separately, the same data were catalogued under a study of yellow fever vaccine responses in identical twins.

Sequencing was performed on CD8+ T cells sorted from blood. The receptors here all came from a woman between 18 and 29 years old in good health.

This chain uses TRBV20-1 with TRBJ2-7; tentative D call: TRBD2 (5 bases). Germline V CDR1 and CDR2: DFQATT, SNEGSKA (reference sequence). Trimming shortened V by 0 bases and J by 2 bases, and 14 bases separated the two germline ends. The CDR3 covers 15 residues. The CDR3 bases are TGCAGTGCTAGAGATCGGGCGGGCGAGACCTACGAGCAGTACGTC. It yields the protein CSARDRAGETYEQYV.

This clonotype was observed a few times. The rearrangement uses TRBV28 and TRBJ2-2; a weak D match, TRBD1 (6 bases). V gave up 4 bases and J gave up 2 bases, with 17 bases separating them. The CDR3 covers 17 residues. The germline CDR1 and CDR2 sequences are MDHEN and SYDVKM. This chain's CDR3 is CASSSLPGHRNTGELFF. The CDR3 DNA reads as TGTGCCAGCAGTTCCTTGCCGGGACACCGAAACACCGGGGAGCTGTTTTTT. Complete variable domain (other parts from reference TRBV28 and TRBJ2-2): DVKVTQSSRYLVKRTGEKVFLECVQDMDHENMFWYRQDPGLGLRLIYFSYDVKMKEKGDIPEGYSVSREKKERFSLILESASTNQTSMYLCASSSLPGHRNTGELFFGEGSRLTVL.

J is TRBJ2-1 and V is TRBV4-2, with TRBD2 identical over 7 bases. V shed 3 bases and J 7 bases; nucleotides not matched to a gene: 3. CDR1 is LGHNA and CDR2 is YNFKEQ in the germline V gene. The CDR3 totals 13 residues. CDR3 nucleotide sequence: TGTGCCAGCAGCCAGAAACTAGCGAATGAGCAGTTCTTC. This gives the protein CASSQKLANEQFF.

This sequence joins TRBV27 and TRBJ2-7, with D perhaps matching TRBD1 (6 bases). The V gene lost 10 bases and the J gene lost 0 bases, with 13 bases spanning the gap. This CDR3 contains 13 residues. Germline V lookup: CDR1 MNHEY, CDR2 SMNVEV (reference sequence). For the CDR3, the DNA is TGTGCCACCCACCGGGACAACTCCTACGAGCAGTACTTC. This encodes CATHRDNSYEQYF.

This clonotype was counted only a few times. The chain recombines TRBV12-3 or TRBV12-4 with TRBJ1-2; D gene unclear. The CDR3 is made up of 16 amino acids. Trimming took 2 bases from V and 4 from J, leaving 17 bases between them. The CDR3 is CASSLIPSRAGYGYTF. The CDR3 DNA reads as TGTGCCAGCAGTTTAATCCCAAGCCGGGCAGGCTATGGCTACACCTTC.

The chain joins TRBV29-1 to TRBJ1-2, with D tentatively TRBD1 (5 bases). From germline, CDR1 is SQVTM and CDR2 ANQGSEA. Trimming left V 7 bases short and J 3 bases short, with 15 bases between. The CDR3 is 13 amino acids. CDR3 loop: CSATGGTDYGYTF. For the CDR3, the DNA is TGCAGCGCGACGGGTGGGACTGACTATGGCTACACCTTC.

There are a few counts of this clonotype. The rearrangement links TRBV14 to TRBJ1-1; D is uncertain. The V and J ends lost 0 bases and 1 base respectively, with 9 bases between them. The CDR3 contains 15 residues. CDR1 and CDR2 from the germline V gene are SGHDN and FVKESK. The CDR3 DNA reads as TGTGCCAGCAGCCAAGAGGGTGAGGGGAACACTGAAGCTTTCTTT. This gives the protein CASSQEGEGNTEAFF. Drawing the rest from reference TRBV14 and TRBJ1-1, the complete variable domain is EAGVTQFPSHSVIEKGQTVTLRCDPISGHDNLYWYRRVMGKEIKFLLHFVKESKQDESGMPNNRFLAERTGGTYSTLKVQPAELEDSGVYFCASSQEGEGNTEAFFGQGTRLTVV.

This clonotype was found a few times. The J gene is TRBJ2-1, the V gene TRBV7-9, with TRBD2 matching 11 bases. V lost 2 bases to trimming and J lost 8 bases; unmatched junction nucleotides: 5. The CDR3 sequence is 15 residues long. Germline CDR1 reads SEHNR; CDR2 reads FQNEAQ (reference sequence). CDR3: CASSLTSGRRDEQFF. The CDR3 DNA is TGTGCCAGCAGCTTAACTAGCGGGAGAAGGGATGAGCAGTTCTTC.

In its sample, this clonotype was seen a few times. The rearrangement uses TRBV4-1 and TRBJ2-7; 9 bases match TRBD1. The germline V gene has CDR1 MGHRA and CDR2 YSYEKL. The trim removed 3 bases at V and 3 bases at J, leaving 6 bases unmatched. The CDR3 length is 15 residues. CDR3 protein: CASSHATGGYYEQYV. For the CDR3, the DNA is TGCGCCAGCAGCCACGCGACAGGGGGATACTACGAGCAGTACGTC.

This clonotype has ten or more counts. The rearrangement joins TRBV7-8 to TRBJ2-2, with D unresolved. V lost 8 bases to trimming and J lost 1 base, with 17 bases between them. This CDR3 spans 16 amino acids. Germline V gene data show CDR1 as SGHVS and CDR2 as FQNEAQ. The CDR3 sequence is CASGPLPSENTGELFF. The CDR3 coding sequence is TGTGCCAGCGGCCCATTGCCCAGCGAGAACACCGGGGAGCTGTTTTTT.

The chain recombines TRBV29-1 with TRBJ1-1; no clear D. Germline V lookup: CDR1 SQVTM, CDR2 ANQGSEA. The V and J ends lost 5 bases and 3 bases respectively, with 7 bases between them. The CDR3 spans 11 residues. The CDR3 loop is CSVPGDTEAFF. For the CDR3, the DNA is TGCAGCGTTCCTGGGGACACTGAAGCTTTCTTT. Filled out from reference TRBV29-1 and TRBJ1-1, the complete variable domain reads SAVISQKPSRDICQRGTSLTIQCQVDSQVTMMFWYRQQPGQSLTLIATANQGSEATYESGFVIDKFPISRPNLTFSTLTVSNMSPEDSSIYLCSVPGDTEAFFGQGTRLTVV.

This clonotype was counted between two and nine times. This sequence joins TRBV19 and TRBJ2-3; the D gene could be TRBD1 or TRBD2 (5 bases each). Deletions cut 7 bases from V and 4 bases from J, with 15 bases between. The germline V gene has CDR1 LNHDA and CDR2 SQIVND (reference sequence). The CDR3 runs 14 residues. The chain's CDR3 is CASKGHGESDTQYF. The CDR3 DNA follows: TGTGCCAGTAAAGGACATGGGGAGTCAGATACGCAGTATTTT. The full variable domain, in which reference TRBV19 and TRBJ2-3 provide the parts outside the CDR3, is DGGITQSPKYLFRKEGQNVTLSCEQNLNHDAMYWYRQDPGQGLRLIYYSQIVNDFQKGDIAEGYSVSREKKESFPLTVTSAQKNPTAFYLCASKGHGESDTQYFGPGTRLTVL.